The 17 T cell receptor beta chains below all came from one sample that was sequenced in a study of blood T cell repertoires in COVID-19. Repertoires were generated with immunoSEQ multiplex PCR, while TCRdb's copy carries only in-frame clones and drops some. This sample yields fewer than 450,000 clones, of which about 91% are seen a single time; about 12% belongs to the top ten. Sequencing input: peripheral blood. Every receptor here comes from a woman aged 45-65 years with COVID-19, enrolled during active disease.

With regard to this clone: The same CDR3 can be traced to other DNA sequences in this sample. The J gene is TRBJ1-5, the V gene TRBV6-1; 8 nucleotides align to TRBD1. This CDR3 is built from 14 residues. Germline V gives CDR1 MNHNS, CDR2 SASEGT. The junction had 3 bases not matched to a gene; V was cut back by 3 bases and J by 5 bases. The CDR3 coding sequence is TGTGCCAGCAGTGAGAGACAGGGGCATCAGCCCCAGCATTTT. This sequence encodes CASSERQGHQPQHF.

CDR3 DNA sequence: TGTGCCTGGAGTGTTGGGGGGACAGCGCGAAAACTGTTTTTT. This encodes CAWSVGGTARKLFF. The chain carries TRBV30 and TRBJ1-4; 7 positions agree with TRBD1. Losses at the gene ends were 0 bases for V and 10 bases for J; bases not matched to a gene: 8. This CDR3 region has 14 residues. CDR1 and CDR2 (germline): GTSNPN, SVGIG (reference sequence).

The rearrangement uses TRBV5-1 and TRBJ1-1; 7 nucleotides agree with TRBD1. This CDR3 has 14 amino acids. With V trimmed by 2 bases and J by 2 bases, 3 bases remained unmatched. Germline CDR1 is SGHRS and CDR2 is YFSETQ. CDR3 sequence: CASSFDRANTEAFF. CDR3 in DNA: TGCGCCAGCAGCTTCGACAGGGCTAACACTGAAGCTTTCTTT.

The gene calls are TRBV4-2 and TRBJ1-3; 9 bases line up with TRBD1. Germline loops: CDR1 LGHNA, CDR2 YNFKEQ. This CDR3 comprises 17 residues. V lost 1 base and J lost 1; bases outside the gene matches: 5. The CDR3 nucleotides are TGTGCCAGCAGCCAAGTGGACAGGGGAGTATCTGGAAACACCATATATTTT. Its translation: CASSQVDRGVSGNTIYF.

This clone was picked up a small number of times. The chain recombines TRBV5-1 with TRBJ2-1; a possible D gene is TRBD1 (5 bases). CDR1 and CDR2 (germline): SGHRS, YFSETQ. Trimming removed 0 bases at V and 8 bases at J, with 12 bases between. This CDR3 region has 14 residues. The CDR3 here is CASSLAATGDEQFF. In DNA form, the CDR3 reads TGCGCCAGCAGCTTGGCCGCCACAGGAGATGAGCAGTTCTTC.

The J gene is TRBJ2-7, the V gene TRBV28, with D possibly being TRBD1 (5 bases). Germline V gene lookup returns CDR1 MDHEN and CDR2 SYDVKM. This CDR3 is built from 14 residues. V lost 5 bases and J lost 11, with 22 bases in between. CDR3 region: CASSPPSTATGEYF. DNA for the CDR3: TGTGCCAGCAGTCCACCCTCGACAGCAACTGGGGAGTACTTC.

This chain links TRBV20-1 with TRBJ1-2; no reliable D call. CDR1 and CDR2 from the germline V gene are DFQATT and SNEGSKA (reference sequence). The CDR3 loop spans 10 amino acids. The CDR3 DNA reads as TGCACCCTTAGGCCAGGTGGCTACACCTTC. This encodes CTLRPGGYTF.

V usage is TRBV18 and J usage is TRBJ2-5; 10 bases agree with TRBD1. Per germline, CDR1 KGHSH and CDR2 LQKENI. The CDR3 extends over 14 amino acids. V was clipped by 5 bases and J by 5 bases; unmatched bases: 5. Written as DNA, the CDR3 is TGTGCCAGCTCAAAGGGACAGGGGTCGGAGACCCAGTACTTC. Protein: CASSKGQGSETQYF.

The rearrangement joins TRBV13 to TRBJ2-3, with D maybe TRBD1 (5 bases). CDR3 length: 16 residues. Germline V lookup: CDR1 PRHDT, CDR2 FYEKMQ (reference sequence). Trimming shortened V by 1 base and J by 5 bases, and 16 bases separated the two germline ends. In DNA, the CDR3 is TGTGCCAGCAGCTTAGTTAAATCCCGGACATTAGATACGCAGTATTTT. Protein: CASSLVKSRTLDTQYF.

The V gene is TRBV29-1, the J gene TRBJ2-2, with D unresolved. V dropped 5 bases and J dropped 5 bases, with 9 bases sitting between them. Germline-derived CDR1 and CDR2 are SQVTM and ANQGSEA. The CDR3 sequence is 12 residues long. The CDR3 sequence is CSVKSWTGELFF. DNA for the CDR3: TGCAGCGTTAAGAGTTGGACCGGGGAGCTGTTTTTT.

The chain has TRBV4-1 and TRBJ1-5; D gene ambiguous. The CDR3 totals 14 residues. The V end lost 0 bases, the J end lost 5 bases, and 8 bases lay between the germline ends. Germline CDR1 and CDR2: MGHRA and YSYEKL. The CDR3: CASSQDREYQPQHF. CDR3 nucleotide sequence: TGCGCCAGCAGCCAAGATAGGGAGTATCAGCCCCAGCATTTT.

The rearrangement uses TRBV5-1 and TRBJ1-1; D is possibly TRBD1 (5 bases). The CDR3 is made up of 12 amino acids. Germline V CDR1 and CDR2: SGHRS, YFSETQ. V gave up 4 bases and J gave up 3 bases, with 7 bases separating them. The CDR3 bases are TGCGCCAGCAGCACGGGGGACACTGAAGCTTTCTTT. Its protein product is CASSTGDTEAFF.

As concerns this clone: Distinct nucleotide sequences in the sample also encode this CDR3. The chain links TRBV5-1 to TRBJ2-2, with TRBD1 matching over 10 bases. This CDR3 spans 16 amino acids. J lost 5 bases, V lost 2 bases, and 6 bases had no gene match. Germline values: CDR1 SGHRS, CDR2 YFSETQ. For the CDR3, the DNA is TGCGCCAGCAGCTTATTGGGACAGGGGTCAACCGGGGAGCTGTTTTTT. It yields the protein CASSLLGQGSTGELFF.

The chain combines TRBV12-3 or TRBV12-4 with TRBJ1-6; no reliable D call. The CDR3 is 12 residues long. V lost 7 bases and J 7 bases, leaving 8 bases between the germline ends. The CDR3 bases are TGTGCCAGCACCCTCTTAAATTCACCCCTCCACTTT. It codes for CASTLLNSPLHF.

The chain has TRBV7-3 and TRBJ2-5; the match to TRBD1 covers 8 bases. Trimming removed 4 bases from V and 4 bases from J; junction bases left unmatched: 2. Looked up from germline, CDR1 is SGHTA and CDR2 is FQGTGA. The CDR3 contains 13 residues. The CDR3 is CASSSGGVETQYF. The CDR3 DNA reads as TGTGCCAGCAGCTCAGGGGGCGTAGAGACCCAGTACTTC.

Concerning this clone itself: A much bigger clone sits one base away, suggesting this may be a read error. The same CDR3 can be traced to other DNA sequences in this sample. This chain links TRBV9 with TRBJ2-6, with a weak D call TRBD2 (5 bases). V lost 0 bases and J lost 1, with 5 bases in between. The CDR3 is 15 residues long. The germline V gene has CDR1 SGDLS and CDR2 YYNGEE. CDR3 in amino acids: CASSVGGSGANVLTF. DNA of the CDR3: TGTGCCAGCAGCGTAGGAGGGTCTGGGGCCAACGTCCTGACTTTC.

This clone was picked up one time. The rearrangement joins TRBV4-2 to TRBJ2-3; tentative D call: TRBD2 (6 bases). Trimming stripped 1 base from V and 2 bases from J, with 13 bases between. This CDR3 has 16 amino acids. Germline CDR1 is LGHNA and CDR2 is YNFKEQ. The DNA for the CDR3 is TGTGCCAGCAGCCAAGGTAATAGCGGTCTCACAGATACGCAGTATTTT. Translated, it gives CASSQGNSGLTDTQYF.